The subject of this entry is one T cell receptor (beta chain). Its antigen remains unidentified. The germline V gene encodes CDR1 MDHEN and CDR2 SYDVKM. V was clipped by 5 bases and J by 3 bases, with 16 bases between them. This CDR3 is built from 15 residues. The record originates from a study of T cell responses to AZD1222 COVID-19 vaccine. The repertoire was sequenced with immunoSEQ multiplex PCR; TCRdb's copy has only in-frame clones and lacks some. This sample carries roughly 180,000 clones, roughly nine tenths of them seen once, and the ten largest clones take 1.5% to 2%. Study-level points and caveats: As reported, nearly half of all spike-specific TCRs target variant regions that are unmutated. It was only a handful of AZD1222 recipients who were seropositive at baseline. Repertoires in all cases were sampled only once the peak T cell response had passed.

The source of this sequence is an adult in good health. This sample comprised peripheral blood, obtained on day 0 of AZD1222 vaccination. The chain employs TRBV28 and TRBJ2-5, with TRBD1 as a possible D gene (6 bases). The CDR3 loop is CASSGLRTVEETQYF. The CDR3 nucleotides read TGTGCCAGCAGTGGATTAAGGACAGTAGAAGAGACCCAGTACTTC.